The 8 T cell receptor beta chains given below trace back to one sample, sequenced in a study of spatial heterogeneity in lung cancer. Study-wide results and caveats: Counts that tracked tumor mutation counts were those of expanded intratumoral alpha and beta TCRs.

TCRdb re-analysed the 5' RACE reads in MiXCR, keeping a single row per CDR3 protein. Of 10,000 or so distinct CDR3 sequences detected, roughly an eighth appear once; the ten largest clones hold over 9.5%. Antigens of these TCRs are unknown. Time point given: sample taken at primary tumor resection. The input for sequencing was lung tumor tissue, taken at surgery. The receptors originated from a male donor with early-stage non-small cell lung cancer.

This clonotype is judged medium-sized. A library made for alpha chains picked up this beta chain off target, so its size means little. The V call is TRBV10-3, the J call TRBJ2-6; 8 bases are a match to TRBD1. Germline V lookup: CDR1 ENHRY, CDR2 SYGVKD. The length of the CDR3 is 20 residues. V shed 6 bases and J 0 bases; nucleotides not matched to a gene: 16. This chain's CDR3 is CAISGGAGQGAHSGANVLTF. The CDR3 DNA follows: TGTGCCATCAGCGGAGGGGCGGGGCAGGGGGCCCACTCTGGGGCCAACGTCCTGACTTTC.

This clonotype appeared a few times. This beta chain lies outside the target of a library built for alpha chains; its clone size means little. The chain links TRBV20-1 to TRBJ1-5; no firm D call. Trimming stripped 1 base from V and 7 bases from J, with 20 bases between. Germline assignment: CDR1 DFQATT and CDR2 SNEGSKA (reference sequence). This CDR3 contains 16 residues. The CDR3 sequence is CSARALGRNSGQPQHF. The CDR3 nucleotides read TGCAGTGCTAGAGCGTTGGGAAGAAATTCGGGACAGCCCCAGCATTTT.

Many counts were recorded for this clonotype. A library made for alpha chains picked up this beta chain off target, so its size means little. The V call is TRBV12-3 or TRBV12-4, the J call TRBJ1-3, with TRBD1 matching 9 bases. The V gene end was trimmed by 5 bases and the J gene end by 2 bases; junction bases not matched to a gene: 4. The CDR3 loop spans 15 amino acids. CDR3 DNA: TGTGCCAGCAGTGAGCGGACAGGGGCTGGAAACACCATATATTTT. Translation gives CASSERTGAGNTIYF.

Remarks on this clonotype: Because this beta chain is a stray read in a library intended to capture alpha chains, its abundance should not be given much weight. The chain combines TRBV6-5 with TRBJ2-7; 9 nucleotides agree with TRBD1. The germline CDR1 and CDR2 sequences are MNHEY and SVGAGI. This CDR3 contains 15 residues. Losses at the gene ends were 6 bases for V and 1 base for J; bases not matched to a gene: 7. In nucleotides, the CDR3 is TGTGCCAGCAGGCCCGGGACAGGGCTTTCCTACGAGCAGTACTTC. Translating it yields CASRPGTGLSYEQYF.

Sample share makes this clonotype medium-sized. A library prepared for alpha chains yielded this beta chain as an off-target read; its size is of little meaning. The chain links TRBV20-1 to TRBJ1-2; 8 bases match TRBD1. The V gene end was trimmed by 6 bases and the J gene end by 8 bases; junction bases not matched to a gene: 17. Per germline, CDR1 DFQATT and CDR2 SNEGSKA (reference sequence). The CDR3 has 15 residues. This chain's CDR3 is CSATPPTGVVWGYTF. The CDR3 nucleotides are TGCAGTGCCACTCCGCCGACAGGGGTCGTATGGGGCTACACCTTC.

This clonotype was seen a few times. The library was built for alpha chains, so this beta chain is an off-target read and its size means little. V and J are TRBV4-1 and TRBJ2-3; 10 bases are a match to TRBD2. CDR3 length: 19 residues. Unmatched junction bases numbered 18, after V lost 3 bases and J lost 6 bases. Germline V lookup: CDR1 MGHRA, CDR2 YSYEKL. The CDR3 DNA reads TGCGCCAGCAGCCACCCAGGACTAGCGGTGTCGGCCAACAGGGATACGCAGTATTTT. Its translation is CASSHPGLAVSANRDTQYF.

Ten or more counts support this clonotype. This beta chain is a stray read from a library made for alpha chains; its abundance is not meaningful. The CDR3 DNA sequence: TGTGCCAGCAGTTTGGACAGGGAGAACTATGGCTACACCTTC. Translating gives CASSLDRENYGYTF. The chain has TRBV7-9 and TRBJ1-2; TRBD1 agrees at 8 bases. The germline gives CDR1 SEHNR, CDR2 FQNEAQ (reference sequence). Trimming removed 6 bases from V and 2 bases from J; junction bases left unmatched: 5. The CDR3 is 14 amino acids.

This clonotype was seen ten or more times. Little can be read into the size of this beta chain, an off-target read in a library designed for alpha chains. V and J are TRBV4-1 and TRBJ1-1, with D hard to call. The CDR3 runs 18 residues. Trimming removed 1 base from V and 3 bases from J, with 21 bases in between. Germline V lookup: CDR1 MGHRA, CDR2 YSYEKL. This CDR3 is CASSQAPLLKGTDTEAFF. The DNA for the CDR3 is TGCGCCAGCAGCCAAGCTCCCCTCCTCAAGGGTACGGACACTGAAGCTTTCTTT.